The clone carrying this TCR beta chain was seen a single time. In the authors' workflow: Amplification from reference gene primers served as the basis for estimated nucleated cell counts. Only in-frame clones appear in the TCRdb table, and some are missing; sequencing was by immunoSEQ multiplex PCR. The DNA gave D and trimming, while V, J and clone size come from that table. This sample has roughly 40,000 clones; approximately 80% occur once, and the top ten carry around 20%. These data originate in a study of blood T cell repertoires in COVID-19. Whole-study context: Samples came from the United States, Italy and Spain, spanning acute and convalescent COVID-19. PBMCs, B-cell-depleted T cells, or T cells provided the cDNA or gDNA that made up the material.

V was trimmed by 6 bases and J by 7 bases, leaving 9 bases between them. There are 12 residues in the CDR3. The TCR was taken from a man aged 70 or older with acute or convalescent COVID-19. The rearrangement uses TRBV12-3 or TRBV12-4 and TRBJ2-2; TRBD2 is a possible D gene (5 bases). The sample consisted of peripheral blood. The DNA of the CDR3 is TGTGCCAGCAGGAGGGAAAACGGGGAGCTGTTTTTT. Translated, it gives CASRRENGELFF.